This T cell receptor beta chain is from a study of OX40 agonist ivuxolimab in advanced cancers. Study background: The drug used for patients, ivuxolimab, was an agonistic anti-OX40 (CD134) antibody.

Germline-derived CDR1 and CDR2 are PRHDT and FYEKMQ (reference sequence). Trimming at V came to 0 bases and at J to 4 bases, leaving 0 bases not matched to a gene. The CDR3 runs to 14 residues. General study points: Expanded clones were, on average, more numerous in CD8+ T cells than in CD4+. At 0.1 to 3.0 mg/kg, clonal expansion of CD4+ and CD8+ blood T cells had occurred by week 6.

TCRdb's copy holds only in-frame clones and misses some; the assay was immunoSEQ multiplex PCR. The sample carries approximately 52,000 clones, approximately 83% recorded once. Remarks on this clone: As yet, its antigen is unknown.

The rearrangement uses TRBV13 and TRBJ1-2; TRBD1 matches 9 bases. This receptor was identified in an adult with an advanced solid tumor such as melanoma, head and neck, liver or kidney cancer. The input for sequencing was CD4+ or CD8+ T cells sorted from blood, taken in a trial of the OX40 agonist ivuxolimab. The CDR3, as DNA: TGTGCCAGCAGCTTAGGGACAGGGGGCTATGGCTACACCTTC. Its translation: CASSLGTGGYGYTF.